These T cell receptor beta chains were read from a single sample in a study of cytomegalovirus exposure and HLA in healthy donors. The method was immunoSEQ multiplex PCR; TCRdb's version includes in-frame clones alone and lacks a portion of them. Across 150,000 to 200,000 clones, the top ten clones capture about 6% of the sample. The sequenced material came from PBMCs. The receptors were gathered from a young man in good health and CMV-seronegative. Each CDR3 is given with its conserved first and last residue. Fields, in order: D gene, J gene, V gene, CDR3 length, CDR3 DNA, CDR3 protein. The D gene is left open where the match is weak.

>NA|TRBJ1-2|TRBV7-4|14
TGTGCCAGCAGCCATTTTGACAGTCTTGATGGCTACACCTTC
CASSHFDSLDGYTF
>NA|TRBJ1-2|TRBV19|13
TGTGCCAGTAGAGGCAGGACACGATATGGCTACACCTTC
CASRGRTRYGYTF
>TRBD2|TRBJ2-1|TRBV6-1|19
TGTGCCAGCAGTGAAATTGGGTGGAAGCGGGGGAGCTCCTACAATGAGCAGTTCTTC
CASSEIGWKRGSSYNEQFF
>NA|TRBJ2-3|TRBV30|15
TGTGCCTGGAGATTGCGGCAGGGAAGGGCAGATACGCAGTATTTT
CAWRLRQGRADTQYF
>TRBD2|TRBJ2-1|TRBV7-2|16
TGTGCCAGCACCTTCATGAGCGGGGGGAGGGGGAATGAGCAGTTCTTC
CASTFMSGGRGNEQFF
>NA|TRBJ1-5|TRBV27|15
TGTGCCAGCAGAATGGACACTAATAGCAATCAGCCCCAGCATTTT
CASRMDTNSNQPQHF
>NA|TRBJ1-1|TRBV7-9|13
TGTGCCAGCAGCTCCCGGGAAGACACTGAAGCTTTCTTT
CASSSREDTEAFF
>NA|TRBJ2-1|TRBV12-5|12
TGTGCTAGTCAGTACAGGTACAATGAGCAGTTCTTC
CASQYRYNEQFF
>TRBD1|TRBJ1-4|TRBV7-6|16
TGTGCCAGCAGCTCTCGACAGGGCCGGAGAGGTGAAAAACTGTTTTTT
CASSSRQGRRGEKLFF
>NA|TRBJ1-1|TRBV5-6|14
TGTGCCAGCACCTTGCGGGGGGGGGACACTGAAGCTTTCTTT
CASTLRGGDTEAFF
>TRBD1|TRBJ1-3|TRBV6-6|15
TGTGCCAGCAGGACCGGACAGGGAGCTGGAAACACCATATATTTT
CASRTGQGAGNTIYF
>TRBD1|TRBJ1-4|TRBV27|15
TGTGCCAGCAGTCGAAGTGGGACAGTTGGTGAAAAACTGTTTTTT
CASSRSGTVGEKLFF
>TRBD1|TRBJ1-6|TRBV27|13
TGTGCCAGCAGTAGGACAGGGAATTCACCCCTCCACTTT
CASSRTGNSPLHF
>NA|TRBJ2-1|TRBV29-1|10
TGCAGCTCGTATTTCAATGAGCAGTTCTTC
CSSYFNEQFF
>NA|TRBJ1-2|TRBV5-1|14
TGCGCCAGCAGCTTGGAGGGCAGGGATGGTGGCTACACCTTC
CASSLEGRDGGYTF
>NA|TRBJ2-4|TRBV20-1|11
TGCAGTGCTAGTTCCGGGAACATTCAGTACTTC
CSASSGNIQYF
>TRBD1|TRBJ1-1|TRBV30|14
TGTGCCTGGACCCCGGACAGGTGGAACACTGAAGCTTTCTTT
CAWTPDRWNTEAFF
>TRBD1|TRBJ2-4|TRBV18|16
TGTGCCAGCTCACCCGGACAGGTCTTAGCCAAAAACATTCAGTACTTC
CASSPGQVLAKNIQYF
>NA|TRBJ2-7|TRBV11-2|13
TGTGCCACCTCAGCTAGCTTGGAGTCCGAGCAGTACTTC
CATSASLESEQYF
>NA|TRBJ2-3|TRBV25-1|14
TGTGCCAGCAGTGAGTTTGGGGCCACAGATACGCAGTATTTT
CASSEFGATDTQYF
>NA|TRBJ2-3|TRBV27|18
TGTGCCAGCACCCAATATTTCCGAGATTACTCTAGCACAGATACGCAGTATTTT
CASTQYFRDYSSTDTQYF
>NA|TRBJ1-2|TRBV2|13
TGTGCCAGCAGGTTGGACGGGATCTATGGCTACACCTTC
CASRLDGIYGYTF
>NA|TRBJ1-2|TRBV30|13
TGTGCCTGGAGTGTACGCAACTCGGGTGGCTACACCTTC
CAWSVRNSGGYTF
>TRBD2|TRBJ2-7|TRBV25-1|15
TGTGCCACCACTACGGGGGGGGGCCGCGATTACGAGCAGTACTTC
CATTTGGGRDYEQYF
>TRBD2|TRBJ2-7|TRBV5-1|15
TGCGCCAGCAGCTTGGAGCTAGCGGGAGCCCACGAGCAGTACTTC
CASSLELAGAHEQYF
>TRBD1|TRBJ1-3|TRBV4-2|14
TGTGCCAGCAGCCGAGGGGACAGAGAAAACACCATATATTTT
CASSRGDRENTIYF
>TRBD2|TRBJ2-3|TRBV9|17
TGTGCCAGCAGCGTAGCGGGGAGCGGGAGTCGCACAGATACGCAGTATTTT
CASSVAGSGSRTDTQYF
>TRBD1|TRBJ2-7|TRBV4-2|20
TGTGCCAGCAGCCCGGCGAGGAGACAGGGGGCAGATGTCCCTTACTACGAGCAGTACTTC
CASSPARRQGADVPYYEQYF
>NA|TRBJ1-4|TRBV19|15
TGTGCCAGTAGGCCTCAGGATGCAACTAATGAAAAACTGTTTTTT
CASRPQDATNEKLFF
>NA|TRBJ2-7|TRBV5-6|14
TGTGCCAGCAGCTCCGGGTCTTTGGAGTACGAGCAGTACTTC
CASSSGSLEYEQYF
>NA|TRBJ2-5|TRBV19|18
TGTGCCAGTAGTATAGATCCCCCTTCCCGGCGGGGACAAGAGACCCAGTACTTC
CASSIDPPSRRGQETQYF
>TRBD1|TRBJ1-1|TRBV19|17
TGTGCCAGTAGTGTCTCGACAGGGGGCACCTCGAACACTGAAGCTTTCTTT
CASSVSTGGTSNTEAFF
>NA|TRBJ2-7|TRBV16|13
TGTGCCAGCAGCCAATCTCTGAGTGACGAGCAGTACTTC
CASSQSLSDEQYF
>NA|TRBJ1-2|TRBV15|15
TGTGCCACCAGCAGAGATCTACAGGCCCTCAATGGCTACACCTTC
CATSRDLQALNGYTF
>TRBD2|TRBJ2-1|TRBV10-3|16
TGTGCCATCACCCGGGGGGCGGGAGGACTATCCAATGAGCAGTTCTTC
CAITRGAGGLSNEQFF
>NA|TRBJ1-1|TRBV10-3|16
TGTGCCATCAGTGAGTCGGCGGGGCTCTTAAAGACTGAAGCTTTCTTT
CAISESAGLLKTEAFF
>TRBD1|TRBJ1-2|TRBV6-1|13
TGTGCCAGCAACCCGGACAGGGTATATGGCTACACCTTC
CASNPDRVYGYTF
>TRBD2|TRBJ2-7|TRBV27|14
TGTGCCAGCAGTTTCCTAGCGGGGGGGCCAGGGCAGTACTTC
CASSFLAGGPGQYF
>NA|TRBJ1-2|TRBV7-9|15
TGTGCCAGCAGCTCCCGACAGGAAACCCTCTATGGCTACACCTTC
CASSSRQETLYGYTF
>TRBD1|TRBJ1-5|TRBV28|15
TGTGCCAGCAGAGGCTCCGGACAGGATTATCAGCCCCAGCATTTT
CASRGSGQDYQPQHF
>NA|TRBJ1-3|TRBV19|14
TGTGCCAGTAGTATAGGACAGGCTTTGAACACCATATATTTT
CASSIGQALNTIYF
>NA|TRBJ1-2|TRBV19|15
TGTGCCAGTAGTATTGGTCAGGGCTGGAGCTATGGCTACACCTTC
CASSIGQGWSYGYTF
>TRBD1|TRBJ1-4|TRBV4-1|16
TGCGCCAGCAGCCAAGGGGACAGACAGCTGAATGAAAAACTGTTTTTT
CASSQGDRQLNEKLFF
>TRBD1|TRBJ1-6|TRBV6-5|15
TGTGCCAGCAGCTCGACAGGGTTCATCGGTTCACCCCTCCACTTT
CASSSTGFIGSPLHF
>NA|TRBJ2-3|TRBV27|16
TGTGCCAGCAGAGCGGCGGGACAGATTCTCACAGATACGCAGTATTTT
CASRAAGQILTDTQYF
>NA|TRBJ2-7|TRBV27|14
TGTGCCAGCAGCCTCCCTGGCAGTGTCTACGAGCAGTACTTC
CASSLPGSVYEQYF
>TRBD1|TRBJ2-1|TRBV9|17
TGTGCCAGCAGCGTCGGGACCACAGGGGGCGCATACAATGAGCAGTTCTTC
CASSVGTTGGAYNEQFF
>TRBD1|TRBJ2-7|TRBV7-2|15
TGTGCCAGCAGCTTCGGGACAGGGAAATCCTACGAGCAGTACTTC
CASSFGTGKSYEQYF
>NA|TRBJ1-5|TRBV30|14
TGTGCCTGGAGCGAAGGAGGTAGCAATCAGCCCCAGCATTTT
CAWSEGGSNQPQHF
>TRBD2|TRBJ2-1|TRBV11-3|16
TGTGCCAGCAGCTTAGGTCCTAGCGGGGGGATCAATGAGCAGTTCTTC
CASSLGPSGGINEQFF
>NA|TRBJ1-5|TRBV6-1|14
TGTGCCAGCAACCTTGGGGCGCCCGGTCAGCCCCAGCATTTT
CASNLGAPGQPQHF
>TRBD1|TRBJ1-1|TRBV19|15
TGTGCCAGTAGTATAGTAGGACAGGGGAACACTGAAGCTTTCTTT
CASSIVGQGNTEAFF
>NA|TRBJ1-2|TRBV19|13
TGTGCCAGTACCGTTCGACAAACCTATGGCTACACCTTC
CASTVRQTYGYTF
>TRBD2|TRBJ2-2|TRBV7-7|18
TGTGCCAGCAGCCCCCAGGGCCCGGGGGGGGAGGGGACCGGGGAGCTGTTTTTT
CASSPQGPGGEGTGELFF
>TRBD1|TRBJ1-1|TRBV4-2|15
TGTGCCAGCAGCCAAGCGGGGACAGAGAACACTGAAGCTTTCTTT
CASSQAGTENTEAFF